The 16 T cell receptor beta chains reported below all come from one sample, sequenced in a study of blood T cell repertoires in COVID-19. Here immunoSEQ multiplex PCR was the method, and the copy in TCRdb shows in-frame clones only, minus some. The sample lists around 310,000 clones, 89% occurring once. Sequencing used peripheral blood. These receptors were collected from a woman aged 55-69 years with acute or convalescent COVID-19.

The V and J genes are TRBV2 and TRBJ1-5; 9 bases line up with TRBD1. The CDR3 sequence is 12 residues long. Losses at the gene ends were 10 bases for V and 6 bases for J; bases not matched to a gene: 4. Germline CDR1 is SNHLY and CDR2 is FYNNEI. The CDR3 spells CATRDRAQPQHF. The CDR3 DNA reads TGTGCCACCCGGGACAGGGCTCAGCCCCAGCATTTT.

The table lists this clone with a count of one. V gene TRBV11-3 combines with J gene TRBJ2-3; 9 nucleotides match TRBD1. Germline V gene lookup returns CDR1 SGHNT and CDR2 YENEEA. Trimming took 5 bases from V and 4 from J; bases not matched to a gene: 13. The CDR3 covers 17 residues. The CDR3 nucleotides read TGTGCCAGCAGCACTCGGGACAGGGCCAAGGGCGCAGATACGCAGTATTTT. Protein product: CASSTRDRAKGADTQYF.

V usage is TRBV11-2 and J usage is TRBJ1-6, with a weak D call TRBD1 (5 bases). CDR1 is SGHAT, CDR2 FQNNGV, per germline. Trimming stripped 1 base from V and 9 bases from J, with 10 bases between. The CDR3 has 14 amino acids. CDR3 amino acids: CASSLVAGGSPLHF. The CDR3 DNA sequence: TGTGCCAGCAGCTTAGTCGCCGGGGGTTCACCCCTCCACTTT.

The J gene is TRBJ1-1, the V gene TRBV7-2, with D perhaps matching TRBD1 (5 bases). The CDR3 runs 13 residues. With 3 bases removed from V and 3 bases from J, the gap between germline ends came to 8 bases. CDR1 and CDR2 from the germline V gene are SGHTA and FQGNSA. This chain's CDR3 is CASSLSRDTEAFF. The CDR3 DNA reads as TGTGCCAGCAGCTTGTCCAGGGACACTGAAGCTTTCTTT. Looking up the rest from reference TRBV7-2 and TRBJ1-1 gives the full variable domain: GAGVSQSPSNKVTEKGKDVELRCDPISGHTALYWYRQSLGQGLEFLIYFQGNSAPDKSGLPSDRFSAERTGGSVSTLTIQRTQQEDSAVYLCASSLSRDTEAFFGQGTRLTVV.

V gene TRBV7-9 combines with J gene TRBJ2-7; no clear D. This CDR3 has 15 residues. The germline V and J ends were trimmed by 4 bases and 0 bases, with 13 bases remaining between them. Germline CDR1 and CDR2: SEHNR and FQNEAQ (reference sequence). The DNA for the CDR3 is TGTGCCAGCAGCTCCACGAGACATAGCTCCTACGAGCAGTACTTC. Protein product: CASSSTRHSSYEQYF.

The chain joins TRBV28 to TRBJ2-2; D is ambiguous. V was clipped by 3 bases and J by 1 base, with 6 bases between them. This CDR3 has 14 residues. CDR1 is MDHEN and CDR2 is SYDVKM in the germline V gene. CDR3 DNA sequence: TGTGCCAGCAGTTTCATAGTGAACACCGGGGAGCTGTTTTTT. Encoded protein: CASSFIVNTGELFF.

The rearrangement links TRBV30 to TRBJ2-5; perhaps TRBD2 as D (5 bases). This CDR3 contains 14 residues. Trimming removed 4 bases at V and 5 bases at J, with 17 bases between. In germline, CDR1 is GTSNPN, CDR2 SVGIG (reference sequence). The DNA for the CDR3 is TGTGCCTGGACTCTCAGCGGCAGCGGTGAGACCCAGTACTTC. This codes for CAWTLSGSGETQYF.

A few counts support this clone. The CDR3 loop reads CASTRLSSVTASYEQYF. CDR3 nucleotide sequence: TGTGCCAGCACCCGGCTGAGTTCGGTAACCGCCTCCTACGAGCAGTACTTC. The chain recombines TRBV7-8 with TRBJ2-7; no definite D call. The CDR3 length is 17 residues. Per the germline V gene, CDR1 is SGHVS and CDR2 is FQNEAQ. The V end lost 7 bases, the J end lost 0 bases, and 22 bases lay between the germline ends.

This clone occurred a few times. The V gene is TRBV28, the J gene TRBJ1-4, with 9 bases lining up with TRBD1. From germline, CDR1 is MDHEN and CDR2 SYDVKM. The CDR3 consists of 19 residues. The junction had 20 bases not matched to a gene; V was cut back by 4 bases and J by 8 bases. This chain's CDR3 is CASSWGPGQGGGYKEKLFF. CDR3 bases: TGTGCCAGCAGTTGGGGACCGGGACAGGGAGGGGGCTACAAAGAAAAACTGTTTTTT.

The rearrangement uses TRBV5-1 and TRBJ2-1; D not certain. The CDR3 runs to 13 residues. V shed 5 bases and J shed 2 bases, with 8 bases lying between them. Germline V gene data show CDR1 as SGHRS and CDR2 as YFSETQ. CDR3 protein: CASRNSTYNEQFF. For the CDR3, the DNA is TGCGCCAGCAGAAACAGTACCTACAATGAGCAGTTCTTC. The variable domain in full, completed from reference TRBV5-1 and TRBJ2-1, reads KAGVTQTPRYLIKTRGQQVTLSCSPISGHRSVSWYQQTPGQGLQFLFEYFSETQRNKGNFPGRFSGRQFSNSRSEMNVSTLELGDSALYLCASRNSTYNEQFFGPGTRLTVL.

In nucleotides, the CDR3 is TGTGCCAGCAGCAGTACAGGGTTCGATGGCTACACCTTC. It codes for CASSSTGFDGYTF. The V and J genes are TRBV7-9 and TRBJ1-2, with a tentative D call TRBD1 (6 bases). This CDR3 comprises 13 residues. Germline lookup yields CDR1 SEHNR and CDR2 FQNEAQ (reference sequence). Trimming took off 5 bases at V and 6 bases at J, with 13 bases between the two ends.

The chain is built from TRBV10-3 and TRBJ2-1; TRBD2 matches 13 bases. This CDR3 spans 15 amino acids. Germline CDR1 ENHRY, CDR2 SYGVKD. Trimming removed 6 bases from V and 9 bases from J; junction bases left unmatched: 8. The CDR3 reads CAIRTSGRTECEQFF. CDR3 nucleotide sequence: TGTGCCATCAGGACTAGCGGGAGGACGGAGTGTGAGCAGTTCTTC.

This clone was seen a single time. The chain uses TRBV3-1 (or the pseudogene TRBV3-2) and TRBJ1-2, with D perhaps TRBD1 (5 bases). V was clipped by 2 bases and J by 0 bases, with 16 bases between them. The CDR3 has 17 residues. Germline V CDR1 and CDR2: LGHDT, YNNKEL (reference sequence). The CDR3 reads CASSQYSGRGSNYGYTF. In nucleotides, the CDR3 is TGTGCCAGCAGCCAATACTCCGGACGGGGGTCTAACTATGGCTACACCTTC.

CDR3 nucleotide sequence: TGTGCCAGCAGTTACGTCGACGAGCAGTACTTC. This gives the protein CASSYVDEQYF. The V and J genes are TRBV6-2 or TRBV6-3 and TRBJ2-7; D not resolved. Trimming removed 2 bases from V and 5 bases from J, with 4 bases in between. The germline CDR1 and CDR2 sequences are MNHEY and SVGEGT. This CDR3 has 11 residues.

The chain joins TRBV11-2 to TRBJ1-4; D is possibly TRBD1 (5 bases). V was pared by 1 base and J by 8 bases, with 8 bases between. Germline V CDR1 and CDR2: SGHAT, FQNNGV. The CDR3 is 13 amino acids. The CDR3 sequence: CASSLGGREKLFF. The CDR3 DNA follows: TGTGCCAGCAGCTTAGGGGGCCGAGAAAAACTGTTTTTT. The complete variable domain, with remaining parts taken from reference TRBV11-2 and TRBJ1-4, reads EAGVAQSPRYKIIEKRQSVAFWCNPISGHATLYWYQQILGQGPKLLIQFQNNGVVDDSQLPKDRFSAERLKGVDSTLKIQPAKLEDSAVYLCASSLGGREKLFFGSGTQLSVL.

This clone was detected once. The chain joins TRBV25-1 to TRBJ2-5; 10 positions agree with TRBD1. With V trimmed by 5 bases and J by 5 bases, 5 bases remained unmatched. CDR1 and CDR2 from the germline V gene are MGHDK and SYGVNS. The CDR3 covers 14 residues. CDR3 DNA sequence: TGTGCCAGCAGTAGACAGGGGGCACAGGAGACCCAGTACTTC. Translated: CASSRQGAQETQYF.